The rows below give T cell receptor beta chains drawn from one sample of a study of blood T cell repertoires in COVID-19. Using immunoSEQ multiplex PCR, the repertoire was profiled, and TCRdb retains in-frame clones only, with some absent. The sample contains some 290,000 clones, about 90% of which appear only once. The specimen was peripheral blood. These receptors were collected from a woman aged 25 to 39 with COVID-19, enrolled during active disease. Each CDR3 is given without its conserved first and last residue. Each record gives: V gene, J gene, CDR3 protein.

V: TRBV5-4
J: TRBJ1-1
CDR3: ASSLEQVNTEAF

V: TRBV6-5
J: TRBJ2-1
CDR3: ASKGGIRYNEQF

V: TRBV4-2
J: TRBJ2-1
CDR3: ASSQGNNNEQF

V: TRBV7-9
J: TRBJ1-3
CDR3: ASSSGFGNTIY

V: TRBV7-7
J: TRBJ2-7
CDR3: ASSLDRGYEQY

V: TRBV30
J: TRBJ2-7
CDR3: AWSSGVAGYYEQY

V: TRBV9
J: TRBJ2-7
CDR3: ASSVDPTGLATEQY

V: TRBV27
J: TRBJ1-2
CDR3: ASSLRPGQGIRGYT

V: TRBV6-5
J: TRBJ1-2
CDR3: ASSFLLPTGHGYT

V: TRBV30
J: TRBJ1-1
CDR3: AWSPQVGAEAF

V: TRBV12-3/TRBV12-4
J: TRBJ1-2
CDR3: ATTGRNYGYT

V: TRBV20-1
J: TRBJ2-3
CDR3: SASQTDTQY

V: TRBV3-1/TRBV3-2
J: TRBJ2-7
CDR3: ASSQGPGQSYEQY

V: TRBV29-1
J: TRBJ1-2
CDR3: SVEAGESGYT

V: TRBV19
J: TRBJ1-1
CDR3: ASIQTSGWRTEAF

V: TRBV24-1
J: TRBJ2-1
CDR3: ATSDDPGQVSYNEQF

V: TRBV2
J: TRBJ1-2
CDR3: ASSPLIYGYT

V: TRBV10-1
J: TRBJ2-7
CDR3: ASSEGTGDNSYEQY

V: TRBV5-4
J: TRBJ2-7
CDR3: ASSLAPGQGGYEQY

V: TRBV10-3
J: TRBJ1-5
CDR3: AISETWTVSNQPQH

V: TRBV7-9
J: TRBJ2-5
CDR3: ASSLAGQGILRETQY

V: TRBV12-3/TRBV12-4
J: TRBJ1-5
CDR3: ASSRGDQPQH

V: TRBV27
J: TRBJ1-5
CDR3: ASSLIPDQPQH

V: TRBV4-1
J: TRBJ1-1
CDR3: ASSQIPTGGWVTEAF

V: TRBV19
J: TRBJ1-1
CDR3: ASSPGGGVGEAF

V: TRBV19
J: TRBJ1-1
CDR3: ASSIRTGMQAF

V: TRBV6-6
J: TRBJ1-5
CDR3: ASRAGTGGQPQH

V: TRBV7-9
J: TRBJ2-5
CDR3: ASSLLEETQY

V: TRBV12-3/TRBV12-4
J: TRBJ1-2
CDR3: ASSLEQTYGYT

V: TRBV3-1/TRBV3-2
J: TRBJ2-7
CDR3: ASSLGTTYEQY

V: TRBV5-5
J: TRBJ1-1
CDR3: ASSSWTGVLLPNTEAF

V: TRBV7-2
J: TRBJ1-6
CDR3: ASSHDSYNSPLH

V: TRBV5-6
J: TRBJ2-2
CDR3: ASSSLANPGELF

V: TRBV7-7
J: TRBJ2-3
CDR3: ASSLGSGRDTDTQY